One and the same sample provided the 13 T cell receptor beta chains below, sequenced in a study of graft-versus-host responses after intestinal transplantation. The assay was immunoSEQ multiplex PCR, and TCRdb's table has in-frame clones only and misses some. The table records around 28,000 clones, approximately 82% of them present only once. Source: PBMCs, taken 28 days after intestinal transplant. The receptor set was obtained from a human patient who received an intestinal transplant, so some T cells may come from the graft donor.

The V call is TRBV6-5, the J call TRBJ2-3, with TRBD2 matching 10 bases. The CDR3 contains 16 residues. Germline V CDR1 and CDR2: MNHEY, SVGAGI. The ends lost 0 bases at V and 5 bases at J; junction bases unmatched: 5. The CDR3 reads CASSYSFLAGEDTQYF. In nucleotides, the CDR3 is TGTGCCAGCAGTTACTCGTTCCTAGCGGGAGAAGATACGCAGTATTTT.

This sequence joins TRBV4-2 and TRBJ1-5, with no clear D. Germline lookup yields CDR1 LGHNA and CDR2 YNFKEQ. Trimming took off 1 base at V and 4 bases at J, with 14 bases between the two ends. The CDR3 runs to 16 residues. The DNA for the CDR3 is TGTGCCAGCAGCCAAGGGGTGAACTTGTGGAATCAGCCCCAGCATTTT. Amino acid sequence: CASSQGVNLWNQPQHF.

V and J are TRBV27 and TRBJ2-1; D is uncertain. The CDR3 contains 13 residues. CDR1 is MNHEY, CDR2 SMNVEV, per germline (reference sequence). V lost 2 bases, J lost 6 bases, and 8 bases lay in between. The CDR3 DNA follows: TGTGCCAGCAGTTTAGGGGTAGGCAATGAGCAGTTCTTC. Encoded protein: CASSLGVGNEQFF.

The chain has TRBV7-6 and TRBJ1-1; 8 nucleotides match TRBD1. From germline, CDR1 is SGHVS and CDR2 FNYEAQ. Losses at the gene ends were 2 bases for V and 6 bases for J; bases not matched to a gene: 11. The CDR3 runs 16 residues. As DNA, the CDR3 is TGTGCCAGCAGCTTACTCGTCCAGGGGGCACCTTCTGAAGCTTTCTTT. This translates into CASSLLVQGAPSEAFF.

The J gene is TRBJ1-2, the V gene TRBV20-1; no clear D. The CDR3 contains 11 residues. Germline V lookup: CDR1 DFQATT, CDR2 SNEGSKA (reference sequence). The CDR3 nucleotides read TGCAGGGCGAGGGTAGGGTATGGCTACACCTTC. It encodes CRARVGYGYTF.

This clone was detected only once. The V call is TRBV5-1, the J call TRBJ1-4; D not resolved. Germline V gene sequence: CDR1 SGHRS, CDR2 YFSETQ. CDR3 length: 15 amino acids. The V and J ends lost 0 bases and 8 bases respectively, with 14 bases between them. The CDR3 DNA follows: TGCGCCAGCAGCTTGGGACTCAGACTGGAGGAAAAACTGTTTTTT. This gives the protein CASSLGLRLEEKLFF.

This clone was seen once. The V call is TRBV6-6, the J call TRBJ2-5; no clear D gene. The CDR3 consists of 12 residues. CDR1 and CDR2 (germline): MNHNY, SVGAGI (reference sequence). With 6 bases removed from V and 5 bases from J, the gap between germline ends came to 10 bases. The CDR3 sequence: CASSQSAETQYF. The CDR3 nucleotides are TGTGCCAGCAGCCAGTCCGCGGAGACCCAGTACTTC.

In this sample, this clone turned up a few times. V and J are TRBV4-2 and TRBJ2-3; 7 bases match TRBD2. Trimming cost V 0 bases and J 5 bases; bases outside gene matches: 5. This CDR3 contains 15 residues. In germline, CDR1 is LGHNA, CDR2 YNFKEQ. CDR3 sequence (DNA): TGTGCCAGCAGCCAAGAGGGGTTAGCGGGAGATACGCAGTATTTT. It is translated as CASSQEGLAGDTQYF.

The J gene is TRBJ2-2, the V gene TRBV13; D ambiguous. Germline CDR1 and CDR2: PRHDT and FYEKMQ (reference sequence). Trimming took off 5 bases at V and 1 base at J, with 8 bases between the two ends. The CDR3 sequence is 14 residues long. The DNA of the CDR3 is TGTGCCAGCAGCCCTCCTGAGAACACCGGGGAGCTGTTTTTT. Translated, it gives CASSPPENTGELFF.

The rearrangement uses TRBV11-2 and TRBJ2-7, with TRBD2 matching 8 bases. Germline assignment: CDR1 SGHAT and CDR2 FQNNGV. The ends lost 5 bases at V and 6 bases at J; junction bases unmatched: 6. This CDR3 spans 13 amino acids. This CDR3 is CASSPDGRGEQYF. The CDR3 nucleotides are TGTGCCAGCAGCCCGGACGGGAGGGGCGAGCAGTACTTC.

Written as DNA, the CDR3 is TGTGCCAGCAGCCCCGGGACAGGGGGCCCCTACGAGCAGTACTTC. This gives the protein CASSPGTGGPYEQYF. This chain uses TRBV5-4 with TRBJ2-7; 12 nucleotides match TRBD1. Looked up from germline, CDR1 is SGHNT and CDR2 is YYREEE (reference sequence). J lost 2 bases, V lost 4 bases, and 4 bases had no gene match. CDR3 length: 15 amino acids. The full variable domain, with the rest looked up from reference TRBV5-4 and TRBJ2-7, is ETGVTQSPTHLIKTRGQQVTLRCSSQSGHNTVSWYQQALGQGPQFIFQYYREEENGRGNFPPRFSGLQFPNYSSELNVNALELDDSALYLCASSPGTGGPYEQYFGPGTRLTVT.

This rearrangement joins TRBV2 to TRBJ1-2; D ambiguous. The CDR3 covers 13 residues. Trimming removed 6 bases at V and 3 bases at J, with 11 bases between. From germline, CDR1 is SNHLY and CDR2 FYNNEI. The CDR3 loop reads CASSDPSDYGYTF. In DNA, the CDR3 is TGTGCCAGCAGCGATCCCTCAGACTATGGCTACACCTTC. The full variable domain, completed using reference TRBV2 and TRBJ1-2, is EPEVTQTPSHQVTQMGQEVILRCVPISNHLYFYWYRQILGQKVEFLVSFYNNEISEKSEIFDDQFSVERPDGSNFTLKIRSTKLEDSAMYFCASSDPSDYGYTFGSGTRLTVV.

J is TRBJ1-3 and V is TRBV7-9; 8 bases align to TRBD1. Germline V CDR1 and CDR2: SEHNR, FQNEAQ (reference sequence). Germline trimming cut 4 bases from V and 1 base from J; bases unmatched to any gene: 3. The CDR3 has 15 amino acids. The CDR3 spells CASSSDRASGNTIYF. The CDR3 DNA reads as TGTGCCAGCAGCTCGGACAGGGCATCTGGAAACACCATATATTTT.